The 21 T cell receptor beta chains given below trace back to one sample, sequenced in a study of early stage breast cancer tumors (dated by TCRdb to about 2017). Library preparation used the immunoSEQ multiplex PCR assay. What TCRdb holds here is the immuneACCESS table cut down to in-frame rearrangements. Part of the clones is not present; checked against another copy, under half of the missing clones reflect an unresolved V gene, and the others are unexplained. The table for this sample lists approximately 14,000 clones; approximately 84% of them were counted only once. Clones ranked in the top ten supply 4.9% of the sample. Material: normal breast tissue next to the tumor. The receptor set was obtained from a person aged 25 to 45 with breast cancer.

This chain joins TRBV4-3 and TRBJ2-1, with D perhaps TRBD2 (5 bases). Trimming cost V 1 base and J 4 bases, with 14 bases left between them. CDR1 and CDR2 (germline): LGHNA, YSLEER. The CDR3 covers 16 residues. CDR3 in amino acids: CASSQGGSGGYNEQFF. CDR3 in DNA: TGCGCCAGCAGCCAAGGAGGCAGCGGAGGTTACAATGAGCAGTTCTTC.

The chain combines TRBV25-1 with TRBJ1-2; D perhaps matches TRBD1 (5 bases). Per germline, CDR1 MGHDK and CDR2 SYGVNS. There are 14 residues in the CDR3. Trimming cost V 1 base and J 7 bases, with 13 bases left between them. DNA for the CDR3: TGTGCCAGCAGTGAATCCGTTGGGGGTCGTGGCTACACCTTC. Protein product: CASSESVGGRGYTF.

The rearrangement links TRBV11-1 to TRBJ1-1, with no clear D. The CDR3 totals 14 residues. CDR1 is SGHAT, CDR2 FQDESV, per germline (reference sequence). The V end lost 3 bases, the J end lost 1 base, and 9 bases lay between the germline ends. The CDR3 bases are TGTGCCAGCAGCTTCTCAGAGGGGAACACTGAAGCTTTCTTT. This codes for CASSFSEGNTEAFF.

This chain uses TRBV4-3 with TRBJ2-1, with 13 positions matching TRBD2. The junction had 9 bases not matched to a gene; V was cut back by 4 bases and J by 6 bases. Germline CDR1 is LGHNA and CDR2 is YSLEER. The CDR3 extends over 17 amino acids. CDR3 in amino acids: CASSRITGTSGINEQFF. For the CDR3, the DNA is TGCGCCAGCAGCCGCATAACCGGGACTAGCGGGATCAATGAGCAGTTCTTC.

This CDR3 reads CASSQVRAGFYEQYF. DNA of the CDR3: TGTGCCAGCAGCCAAGTGAGAGCGGGATTCTACGAGCAGTACTTC. The chain couples TRBV4-2 to TRBJ2-7, with 7 nucleotides matching TRBD2. This CDR3 comprises 15 residues. Losses at the gene ends were 1 base for V and 3 bases for J; bases not matched to a gene: 6. The V gene's germline CDR1 is LGHNA and CDR2 YNFKEQ.

This clone was detected a few times. The chain carries TRBV27 and TRBJ2-7; TRBD1 matches 7 bases. The CDR3 totals 16 residues. Trimming took 6 bases from V and 1 from J; bases not matched to a gene: 12. Germline CDR1 and CDR2: MNHEY and SMNVEV (reference sequence). The CDR3 is CASSGERRDSSYEQYF. The CDR3 DNA follows: TGTGCCAGCAGCGGGGAGAGACGGGACAGTTCCTACGAGCAGTACTTC.

This chain joins TRBV6-1 and TRBJ2-2; 11 nucleotides agree with TRBD2. Trimming cost V 3 bases and J 7 bases; bases outside gene matches: 7. The germline CDR1 and CDR2 sequences are MNHNS and SASEGT. The CDR3 is 16 residues long. This CDR3 is CASSEGSGRAHGELFF. Written as DNA, the CDR3 is TGTGCCAGCAGTGAGGGTAGCGGGAGGGCCCACGGGGAGCTGTTTTTT.

The chain couples TRBV5-1 to TRBJ1-1; perhaps TRBD1 as D (6 bases). Trimming left V 1 base short and J 4 bases short, with 8 bases between. The V gene's germline CDR1 is SGHRS and CDR2 YFSETQ. CDR3 size: 13 residues. The DNA of the CDR3 is TGCGCCAGCAGCTTGCAGGGGACCACTGAAGCTTTCTTT. Its protein is CASSLQGTTEAFF. The full variable domain, completed using reference TRBV5-1 and TRBJ1-1, is KAGVTQTPRYLIKTRGQQVTLSCSPISGHRSVSWYQQTPGQGLQFLFEYFSETQRNKGNFPGRFSGRQFSNSRSEMNVSTLELGDSALYLCASSLQGTTEAFFGQGTRLTVV.

The gene calls are TRBV7-8 and TRBJ1-1, with TRBD1 identical over 7 bases. Germline V gene data show CDR1 as SGHVS and CDR2 as FQNEAQ. Trimming removed 5 bases from V and 4 bases from J; junction bases left unmatched: 10. The length of the CDR3 is 15 residues. DNA of the CDR3: TGTGCCAGCAGCCCTCGACAGGGTCCGAGCACTGAAGCTTTCTTT. As protein: CASSPRQGPSTEAFF.

The genes are TRBV7-8 and TRBJ2-1; no firm D call. Trimming cost V 5 bases and J 3 bases, with 14 bases left between them. CDR1 SGHVS and CDR2 FQNEAQ come from the germline V gene. The CDR3 has 15 amino acids. DNA of the CDR3: TGTGCCAGCAGCGTTAGCTACGCGCTCTACAATGAGCAGTTCTTC. Translating it yields CASSVSYALYNEQFF.

The chain combines TRBV10-3 with TRBJ2-1; 7 bases map to TRBD1. V trimming: 3 bases; J trimming: 4 bases; junction bases outside the gene matches: 3. The germline CDR1 and CDR2 sequences are ENHRY and SYGVKD. The CDR3 runs to 14 residues. The CDR3 DNA follows: TGTGCCATCAGTGAAGGACAGGAATACAATGAGCAGTTCTTC. Translated: CAISEGQEYNEQFF.

The chain carries TRBV6-1 and TRBJ1-6; 10 bases match TRBD1. The germline CDR1 and CDR2 sequences are MNHNS and SASEGT. The CDR3 sequence is 15 residues long. J was trimmed by 8 bases and V by 5 bases; bases with no gene match: 6. Written as DNA, the CDR3 is TGTGCCAGCAGTCGCGCCGGGACAGGGGATTCACCCCTCCACTTT. It codes for CASSRAGTGDSPLHF.

The chain is built from TRBV11-1 and TRBJ2-7; 10 nucleotides align to TRBD1. The trim removed 5 bases at V and 2 bases at J, leaving 6 bases unmatched. Germline-derived CDR1 and CDR2 are SGHAT and FQDESV (reference sequence). This CDR3 has 15 amino acids. The CDR3 DNA follows: TGTGCCAGCAGCCCAGACGGGACAGGGGCCTACGAGCAGTACTTC. Its translation is CASSPDGTGAYEQYF.

The J gene is TRBJ2-7, the V gene TRBV5-1; D possibly uses TRBD1 or TRBD2 (5 bases each). The CDR3 has 15 residues. Between the trimmed V and J ends, which lost 2 bases and 6 bases, there was a span of 18 bases. The germline CDR1 and CDR2 sequences are SGHRS and YFSETQ. The CDR3 nucleotides are TGCGCCAGCAGCTTTTCGGGACCCGTCTCTGGCGAGCAGTACTTC. This gives the protein CASSFSGPVSGEQYF.

The chain joins TRBV6-4 to TRBJ2-1, with TRBD2 matching 8 bases. The V segment lost 3 bases and the J segment 5 bases; nucleotides outside the gene matches: 6. The CDR3 is made up of 15 amino acids. Germline V CDR1 and CDR2: MRHNA, SNTAGT. CDR3 DNA sequence: TGTGCCAGCAGTGAAACAAGCGGGAGTGACAATGAGCAGTTCTTC. This encodes CASSETSGSDNEQFF.

V and J are TRBV18 and TRBJ2-3; 13 nucleotides match TRBD2. V shed 3 bases and J 8 bases; nucleotides not matched to a gene: 11. Germline assignment: CDR1 KGHSH and CDR2 LQKENI. This CDR3 region has 17 residues. The CDR3 sequence: CASSPTGLAGEVGTQYF. As DNA, the CDR3 is TGTGCCAGCTCACCGACCGGACTAGCGGGAGAGGTCGGTACGCAGTATTTT.

This clone was observed a few times. The gene calls are TRBV27 and TRBJ1-2, with D perhaps TRBD1 (6 bases). Between the trimmed V and J ends, which lost 5 bases and 8 bases, there was a span of 21 bases. CDR1 and CDR2 (germline): MNHEY, SMNVEV (reference sequence). This CDR3 comprises 15 residues. CDR3 loop: CASSPNEGGRGGYTF. Written as DNA, the CDR3 is TGTGCCAGCAGTCCTAACGAAGGGGGACGAGGAGGCTACACCTTC.

The J gene is TRBJ2-5, the V gene TRBV5-1; tentative D call: TRBD1 (7 bases). With 0 bases removed from V and 5 bases from J, the gap between germline ends came to 20 bases. The CDR3 extends over 17 amino acids. CDR1 is SGHRS and CDR2 is YFSETQ in the germline V gene. As DNA, the CDR3 is TGCGCCAGCAGCTTGGCTATCGACAGGGTGGGGGGTGAGACCCAGTACTTC. It translates to CASSLAIDRVGGETQYF.

V usage is TRBV29-1 and J usage is TRBJ2-3, with 14 bases matching TRBD2. The CDR3 is 20 amino acids. CDR1 is SQVTM, CDR2 ANQGSEA, per germline. V was pared by 4 bases and J by 1 base, with 16 bases of the junction left unmatched. DNA for the CDR3: TGCAGCGTTGGCGGAATGACTAGCGGGAGGGCCGTTATTGGCACAGATACGCAGTATTTT. It yields the protein CSVGGMTSGRAVIGTDTQYF.

The CDR3 coding sequence is TGCGCCAGCAGCCAAGTTCTGATTGGGAGTTCACCCCTCCACTTT. Amino acids: CASSQVLIGSSPLHF. The chain employs TRBV4-1 and TRBJ1-6; unclear D gene. Germline loops: CDR1 MGHRA, CDR2 YSYEKL. This CDR3 is 15 amino acids long. Trimming took off 1 base at V and 9 bases at J, with 13 bases between the two ends.

The V call is TRBV2, the J call TRBJ2-1; D gene uncertain. Deletions cut 1 base from V and 9 bases from J, with 10 bases between. Germline V gives CDR1 SNHLY, CDR2 FYNNEI. This CDR3 comprises 13 residues. Here the CDR3 DNA reads TGTGCCAGCAGTGAAGACGGTGTTAGTGAGCAGTTCTTC. Its translation: CASSEDGVSEQFF.